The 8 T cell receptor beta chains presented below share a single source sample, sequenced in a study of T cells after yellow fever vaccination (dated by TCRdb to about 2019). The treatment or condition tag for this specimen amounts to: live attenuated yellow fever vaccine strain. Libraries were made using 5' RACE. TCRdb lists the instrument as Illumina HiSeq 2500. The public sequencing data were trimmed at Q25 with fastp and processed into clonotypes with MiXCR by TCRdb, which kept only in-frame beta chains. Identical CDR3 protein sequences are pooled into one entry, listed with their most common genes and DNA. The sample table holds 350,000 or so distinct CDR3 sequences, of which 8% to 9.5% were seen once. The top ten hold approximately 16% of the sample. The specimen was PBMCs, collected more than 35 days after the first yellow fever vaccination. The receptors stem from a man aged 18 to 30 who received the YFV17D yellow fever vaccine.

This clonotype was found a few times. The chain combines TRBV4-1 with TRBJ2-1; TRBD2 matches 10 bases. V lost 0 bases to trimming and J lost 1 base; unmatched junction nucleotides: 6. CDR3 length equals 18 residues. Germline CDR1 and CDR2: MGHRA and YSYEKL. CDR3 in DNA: TGCGCCAGCAGCCAAGATCTAGCGGGGGACCCTTCCTACAATGAGCAGTTCTTC. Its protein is CASSQDLAGDPSYNEQFF.

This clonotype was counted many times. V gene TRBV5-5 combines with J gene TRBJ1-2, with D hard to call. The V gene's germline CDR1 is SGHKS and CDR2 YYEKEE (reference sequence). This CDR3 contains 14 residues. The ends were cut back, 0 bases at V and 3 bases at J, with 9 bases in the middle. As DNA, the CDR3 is TGTGCCAGCAGCTTGGGACGGCGTGACTATGGCTACACCTTC. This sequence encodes CASSLGRRDYGYTF.

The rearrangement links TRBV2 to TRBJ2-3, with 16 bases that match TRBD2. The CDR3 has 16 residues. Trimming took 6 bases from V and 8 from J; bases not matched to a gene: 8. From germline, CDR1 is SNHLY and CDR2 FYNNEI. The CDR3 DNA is TGTGCCAGCAGCGAGGGACTAGCGGGGGGGCTAGGTACGCAGTATTTT. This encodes CASSEGLAGGLGTQYF.

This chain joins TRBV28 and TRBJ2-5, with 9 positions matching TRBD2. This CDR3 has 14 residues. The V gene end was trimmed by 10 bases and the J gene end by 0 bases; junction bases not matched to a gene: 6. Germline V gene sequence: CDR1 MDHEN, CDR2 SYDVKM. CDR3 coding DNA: TGTGCCACGGGACTAGCAGCACACCAAGAGACCCAGTACTTC. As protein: CATGLAAHQETQYF.

CDR3 loop: CASSQDPGGLSLTDTQYF. The DNA of the CDR3 is TGTGCCAGCAGCCAAGATCCGGGGGGGCTCTCGTTGACAGATACGCAGTATTTT. The rearrangement joins TRBV3-1 to TRBJ2-3; TRBD2 matches 8 bases. This CDR3 region has 18 residues. The germline gives CDR1 LGHDT, CDR2 YNNKEL (reference sequence). V was pared by 0 bases and J by 3 bases, with 11 bases of the junction left unmatched.

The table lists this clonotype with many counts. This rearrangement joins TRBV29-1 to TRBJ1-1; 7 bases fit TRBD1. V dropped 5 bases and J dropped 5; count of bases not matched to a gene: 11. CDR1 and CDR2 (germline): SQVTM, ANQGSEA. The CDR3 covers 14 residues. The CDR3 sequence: CSVMRDSGETEAFF. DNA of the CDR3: TGCAGCGTTATGAGGGACAGTGGGGAGACTGAAGCTTTCTTT. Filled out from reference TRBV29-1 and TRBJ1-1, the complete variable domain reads SAVISQKPSRDICQRGTSLTIQCQVDSQVTMMFWYRQQPGQSLTLIATANQGSEATYESGFVIDKFPISRPNLTFSTLTVSNMSPEDSSIYLCSVMRDSGETEAFFGQGTRLTVV.

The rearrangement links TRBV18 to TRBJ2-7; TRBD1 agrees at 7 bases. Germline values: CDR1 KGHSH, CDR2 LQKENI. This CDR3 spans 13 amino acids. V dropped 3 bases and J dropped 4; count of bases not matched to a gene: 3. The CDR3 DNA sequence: TGTGCCAGCTCACCGGGACAGTGGTACGAGCAGTACGTC. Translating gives CASSPGQWYEQYV.

The CDR3 here is CASSPDGDGYTF. In DNA form, the CDR3 reads TGTGCCAGCAGCCCCGACGGAGATGGCTACACCTTC. The chain recombines TRBV3-1 with TRBJ1-2; D is unclear. V was cut by 4 bases and J by 6 bases, with 9 bases left in between. Per germline, CDR1 LGHDT and CDR2 YNNKEL (reference sequence). The CDR3 length is 12 residues.